The 29 T cell receptor beta chains listed next were all sequenced from one sample in a study of blood T cells in healthy people across ages. A second PCR of roughly 7 to 11 cycles used a sample-barcoded 5' primer and a J-beta primer mix. In TCRdb, the 5' RACE reads were re-called with MiXCR into one record per CDR3 protein. The table has approximately 770,000 distinct CDR3 sequences, over 45% seen once. Sequencing input: blood. The receptors were gathered from a man aged 30 to 39 in good health.

The chain couples TRBV7-2 to TRBJ2-4, with TRBD2 matching 13 bases. Germline V gives CDR1 SGHTA, CDR2 FQGNSA. CDR3 size: 15 residues. V shed 4 bases, J shed 6 bases, and the junction held 3 bases outside the gene matches. CDR3 protein: CASSSRTSGGNIQYF. DNA of the CDR3: TGTGCCAGCAGCTCGAGGACTAGCGGGGGAAACATTCAGTACTTC.

This clonotype occurred a few times. J is TRBJ2-7 and V is TRBV29-1; D possibly matches TRBD1 or TRBD2 (6 bases each). The end of the DNA is better explained by TRBJ2-5, so the J call may be wrong. The CDR3 extends over 13 amino acids. Germline assignment: CDR1 SQVTM and CDR2 ANQGSEA. CDR3 in DNA: TGCAGCACAGACCTCGGGGGCGGAGAGACCCAGTACTTC. Translation gives CSTDLGGGETQYF.

This chain connects TRBV20-1 to TRBJ2-3; the D gene is possibly TRBD1 (6 bases). Trimming cost V 3 bases and J 5 bases, with 15 bases left between them. The CDR3 consists of 14 residues. Germline V gene sequence: CDR1 DFQATT, CDR2 SNEGSKA (reference sequence). CDR3 loop: CSASWDIREDTQYF. The CDR3 DNA reads as TGCAGTGCTAGTTGGGACATTAGGGAAGATACGCAGTATTTT.

The chain uses TRBV29-1 and TRBJ2-5; TRBD2 matches 10 bases. Germline CDR1 is SQVTM and CDR2 is ANQGSEA. The CDR3 runs to 13 residues. The CDR3 spells CGVGTSVGNEQYF. CDR3 nucleotide sequence: TGCGGAGTTGGGACTAGCGTTGGGAATGAGCAGTACTTC.

V usage is TRBV20-1 and J usage is TRBJ2-1; D gene uncertain. CDR1 is DFQATT, CDR2 SNEGSKA, per germline (reference sequence). V was clipped by 6 bases and J by 5 bases, with 8 bases between them. The length of the CDR3 is 11 residues. The CDR3 nucleotides are TGCAGTGCGAAGGGCAACAATGAGCAGTTCTTC. Amino acids: CSAKGNNEQFF.

The chain carries TRBV29-1 and TRBJ2-1; D is possibly TRBD1 or TRBD2 (7 bases each). With 4 bases removed from V and 9 bases from J, the gap between germline ends came to 19 bases. Germline lookup yields CDR1 SQVTM and CDR2 ANQGSEA. This CDR3 has 14 residues. CDR3 in amino acids: CSVGRGGAASEQFF. The CDR3, as DNA: TGCAGCGTTGGCAGGGGGGGCGCAGCCAGTGAGCAGTTCTTC.

The V gene is TRBV28, the J gene TRBJ2-7; tentatively, D is TRBD1 (6 bases). CDR3 length: 14 residues. The germline CDR1 and CDR2 sequences are MDHEN and SYDVKM. V lost 3 bases, J lost 3 bases, and 12 bases lay in between. CDR3 protein: CASSFSQGGYEQYF. For the CDR3, the DNA is TGTGCCAGCAGTTTTTCACAGGGCGGCTACGAGCAGTACTTC.

The V call is TRBV2, the J call TRBJ2-3, with a tentative D call TRBD2 (6 bases). V dropped 5 bases and J dropped 2 bases, with 14 bases sitting between them. CDR1 is SNHLY and CDR2 is FYNNEI in the germline V gene. The CDR3 contains 15 residues. The CDR3: CASSWDLPYTDTQYF. Written as DNA, the CDR3 is TGTGCCAGCAGTTGGGACTTACCTTACACAGATACGCAGTATTTT.

V is TRBV6-2 or TRBV6-3 and J is TRBJ2-7; 9 nucleotides agree with TRBD1. The CDR3 loop spans 14 amino acids. J lost 3 bases, V lost 7 bases, and 7 bases had no gene match. Germline V gene lookup returns CDR1 MNHEY and CDR2 SVGEGT. CDR3: CASTAGQGYYEQYF. The CDR3, as DNA: TGTGCCAGCACCGCGGGACAGGGATACTACGAGCAGTACTTC.

This clonotype was counted only a few times. J is TRBJ2-5 and V is TRBV11-2; 7 bases line up with TRBD2. CDR3 length: 13 amino acids. Trimming at V came to 6 bases and at J to 2 bases, leaving 3 bases not matched to a gene. Germline CDR1 and CDR2: SGHAT and FQNNGV. The CDR3 DNA reads as TGTGCCAGCAGTGCGCGGGGGCAAGAGACCCAGTACTTC. Translating it yields CASSARGQETQYF.

The chain uses TRBV29-1 and TRBJ1-1, with 8 bases aligning to TRBD1. The CDR3 covers 13 residues. Germline CDR1 reads SQVTM; CDR2 reads ANQGSEA. With 7 bases clipped from V and 5 bases from J, the junction kept 9 bases outside the gene matches. As DNA, the CDR3 is TGCAGCGCAAGGGACAGGTTGGGTACTGAAGCTTTCTTT. Translating it yields CSARDRLGTEAFF.

The chain combines TRBV13 with TRBJ2-3, with TRBD2 matching 13 bases. The CDR3 contains 17 residues. With V trimmed by 4 bases and J by 4 bases, 8 bases remained unmatched. Germline V lookup: CDR1 PRHDT, CDR2 FYEKMQ (reference sequence). In nucleotides, the CDR3 is TGTGCCAGCAGCTCCCGGACTAGCGGGGGATGGTCAGATACGCAGTATTTT. As protein: CASSSRTSGGWSDTQYF.

The rearrangement uses TRBV3-1 and TRBJ2-3, with D hard to call. V was clipped by 2 bases and J by 2 bases, with 11 bases between them. CDR3 length: 15 residues. Germline V CDR1 and CDR2: LGHDT, YNNKEL (reference sequence). As DNA, the CDR3 is TGTGCCAGCAGCCAAACGCTGGAGATCACAGATACGCAGTATTTT. It codes for CASSQTLEITDTQYF.

This clonotype has only a few counts. CDR3 residues: CASSFGTGLTDTQYF. The CDR3 DNA sequence: TGTGCCAGCAGCTTCGGGACAGGGCTCACAGATACGCAGTATTTT. The chain links TRBV7-2 to TRBJ2-3; 9 bases are shared with TRBD1. This CDR3 has 15 residues. CDR1 is SGHTA and CDR2 is FQGNSA in the germline V gene. The V and J ends lost 3 bases and 2 bases, in that order; junction bases with no gene match: 3.

V gene TRBV29-1 combines with J gene TRBJ2-1, with D tentatively TRBD2 (6 bases). CDR1 SQVTM and CDR2 ANQGSEA come from the germline V gene. This CDR3 is 14 amino acids long. The CDR3 loop reads CNVASDQMDDAQFF. The DNA of the CDR3 is TGCAACGTAGCTAGCGACCAAATGGACGATGCGCAGTTCTTC.

V gene TRBV6-5 combines with J gene TRBJ2-7; 9 bases are a match to TRBD1. Unmatched junction bases numbered 5, after V lost 9 bases and J lost 5 bases. This CDR3 has 12 residues. CDR1 and CDR2 from the germline V gene are MNHEY and SVGAGI. CDR3 sequence (DNA): TGTGCCAGGAGAGGACAGGGGCACGAGCAGTACTTC. Translation: CARRGQGHEQYF.

CDR3 in amino acids: CASRLAGFTDTQYF. The CDR3, as DNA: TGTGCCAGCAGGTTAGCGGGGTTCACAGATACGCAGTATTTT. The J gene is TRBJ2-3, the V gene TRBV6-1, with 8 bases aligning to TRBD2. Germline V lookup: CDR1 MNHNS, CDR2 SASEGT. Trimming cost V 6 bases and J 2 bases; bases outside gene matches: 4. This CDR3 is 14 amino acids long.

The chain joins TRBV6-5 to TRBJ2-1, with D tentatively TRBD1 (6 bases). V lost 6 bases and J 4 bases, leaving 19 bases between the germline ends. Germline CDR1 is MNHEY and CDR2 is SVGAGI. The CDR3 contains 16 residues. This chain's CDR3 is CASSPYRDRAYNEQFF. In nucleotides, the CDR3 is TGTGCCAGCAGCCCCTACAGGGATAGGGCTTACAATGAGCAGTTCTTC.

The rearrangement links TRBV11-2 to TRBJ2-7; 8 nucleotides match TRBD1. The last part of the DNA fits TRBJ2-5 better; the J call may be wrong. Germline lookup yields CDR1 SGHAT and CDR2 FQNNGV. This CDR3 has 16 amino acids. Here the CDR3 reads CASSYTDRVGQETQYF. The CDR3, as DNA: TGTGCCAGCAGCTATACGGACAGGGTAGGGCAAGAGACCCAGTACTTC.

This rearrangement joins TRBV7-8 to TRBJ2-7; D is uncertain. Trimming cost V 1 base and J 8 bases, with 15 bases left between them. CDR1 is SGHVS and CDR2 is FQNEAQ in the germline V gene. This CDR3 has 14 amino acids. CDR3 loop: CASSLDRFSEKQYF. The CDR3 DNA reads TGTGCCAGCAGCTTAGATCGGTTCTCCGAGAAGCAGTACTTC.

The genes are TRBV6-5 and TRBJ1-2; D might be TRBD1 (5 bases). The CDR3 is 15 amino acids. CDR1 and CDR2 (germline): MNHEY, SVGAGI. V was pared by 0 bases and J by 2 bases, with 10 bases between. Here the CDR3 reads CASSYSSGSNYGYTF. Written as DNA, the CDR3 is TGTGCCAGCAGTTACTCTTCAGGGTCAAACTATGGCTACACCTTC.

The chain carries TRBV3-1 and TRBJ2-1; D is undetermined. This CDR3 region has 13 residues. From germline, CDR1 is LGHDT and CDR2 YNNKEL (reference sequence). V was trimmed by 2 bases and J by 12 bases, leaving 14 bases between them. CDR3 sequence reads: CASSQRSWPVQFF. The CDR3 region has the DNA TGTGCCAGCAGCCAACGATCATGGCCCGTGCAGTTCTTC.

The J gene is TRBJ2-5, the V gene TRBV20-1, with D possibly being TRBD1 or TRBD2 (5 bases each). V was pared by 6 bases and J by 7 bases, with 27 bases between. This CDR3 spans 16 amino acids. Germline V lookup: CDR1 DFQATT, CDR2 SNEGSKA (reference sequence). In nucleotides, the CDR3 is TGCAGTGCCCTCCGGCTCCGGGGCCGTCCAGAGGGGACCCAGTACTTC. Translating gives CSALRLRGRPEGTQYF.

The chain recombines TRBV7-2 with TRBJ1-2; possible D gene TRBD1, 5 bases. Trimming shortened V by 5 bases and J by 4 bases, and 14 bases separated the two germline ends. The CDR3 loop spans 14 amino acids. CDR1 is SGHTA and CDR2 is FQGNSA in the germline V gene. The CDR3 sequence: CASSLGVNFYGYTF. CDR3 in DNA: TGTGCCAGCAGCCTAGGGGTCAACTTCTATGGCTACACCTTC.

The J gene is TRBJ2-4, the V gene TRBV28, with D possibly matching TRBD1 (6 bases). This CDR3 spans 13 amino acids. Deletions cut 7 bases from V and 15 bases from J, with 22 bases between. Germline CDR1 MDHEN, CDR2 SYDVKM. CDR3 DNA: TGTGCCAGCACCCTAGGGGGACACCCAGAAAGGTACTTC. Protein sequence: CASTLGGHPERYF.

This clonotype came up a few times. The DNA for the CDR3 is TGTGCCAGCAGCCCGGGTCCCGTTCCTTCCTACGAGCAGTACTTC. Its protein is CASSPGPVPSYEQYF. The chain joins TRBV12-3 or TRBV12-4 to TRBJ2-7, with D unclear. This CDR3 is built from 15 residues. V lost 6 bases to trimming and J lost 1 base, with 16 bases between them.

The genes are TRBV9 and TRBJ2-5, with 9 positions matching TRBD2. This CDR3 region has 18 residues. The germline gives CDR1 SGDLS, CDR2 YYNGEE. The V and J ends lost 0 bases and 5 bases, in that order; junction bases with no gene match: 14. Here the CDR3 reads CASSVEGGGLAGTETQYF. The CDR3 nucleotides read TGTGCCAGCAGCGTAGAAGGCGGTGGGCTAGCGGGAACGGAGACCCAGTACTTC.

The chain combines TRBV2 with TRBJ2-5, with D perhaps matching TRBD2 (6 bases). CDR3 length: 15 residues. The germline CDR1 and CDR2 sequences are SNHLY and FYNNEI. The V gene lost 7 bases and the J gene lost 5 bases, with 20 bases spanning the gap. DNA for the CDR3: TGTGCCAGCACCGGAGGGGTAGCGGCAATCGAGACCCAGTACTTC. It yields the protein CASTGGVAAIETQYF.

The rearrangement joins TRBV7-8 to TRBJ2-1; 7 bases are a match to TRBD2. The CDR3 runs to 16 residues. V lost 5 bases to trimming and J lost 2 bases; unmatched junction nucleotides: 9. Germline CDR1 and CDR2: SGHVS and FQNEAQ. The CDR3 region has the DNA TGTGCCAGCAGCCGAACCTGGAGCGGGACCTACAATGAGCAGTTCTTC. Encoded protein: CASSRTWSGTYNEQFF.